The 16 T cell receptor beta chains below come from one sample, sequenced in a study of monozygotic twins with inflammatory bowel disease. TCRdb re-called the 5' RACE reads, yielding one record per CDR3 amino acid sequence without DNA. The sample table sets out about 160,000 distinct CDR3 sequences. Input material: blood. The receptors derive from a human donor with ulcerative colitis or Crohn's disease, or a healthy co-twin of an affected twin (not recorded which).

V is TRBV5-1 and J is TRBJ2-7. Germline values: CDR1 SGHRS, CDR2 YFSETQ. The CDR3 length is 13 residues. The chain's CDR3 is CASSWGSANEQYF.

The V gene is TRBV18, the J gene TRBJ1-6; lacking DNA, the TRBD1 call made by TCRdb goes unchecked. The CDR3 loop spans 15 amino acids. In germline, CDR1 is KGHSH, CDR2 LQKENI. CDR3: CASSPPAGRNSPLHF.

CDR3 in amino acids: CASSWDTANTEAFF. V and J are TRBV5-1 and TRBJ1-1. Germline CDR1 and CDR2: SGHRS and YFSETQ. The CDR3 extends over 14 amino acids.

This chain uses TRBV20-1 with TRBJ2-3; checking the TCRdb D call of TRBD2 is not possible without DNA. Germline-derived CDR1 and CDR2 are DFQATT and SNEGSKA (reference sequence). The CDR3 covers 14 residues. CDR3 sequence reads: CSARTSGSTDTQYF.

The genes are TRBV20-1 and TRBJ1-4; absent DNA, TCRdb's TRBD1 call cannot be checked. Germline V gives CDR1 DFQATT, CDR2 SNEGSKA (reference sequence). This CDR3 region has 11 residues. The CDR3: CSAMTDLNTFF.

This rearrangement joins TRBV20-1 to TRBJ1-5; lacking DNA, the TRBD1 call made by TCRdb goes unchecked. Germline CDR1 DFQATT, CDR2 SNEGSKA (reference sequence). The CDR3 runs 15 residues. The CDR3 loop reads CSARALDRGGQPQHF.

The J gene is TRBJ1-1, the V gene TRBV7-2; TCRdb's D gene call, TRBD1, goes unchecked for lack of DNA. The length of the CDR3 is 13 residues. Looked up from germline, CDR1 is SGHTA and CDR2 is FQGNSA. The CDR3 loop is CASSLQGSTEAFF.

This chain uses TRBV20-1 with TRBJ2-3; TCRdb calls TRBD2, which cannot be checked without DNA. Looked up from germline, CDR1 is DFQATT and CDR2 is SNEGSKA (reference sequence). The CDR3 extends over 15 amino acids. The CDR3 sequence is CSANPRGGPPDTQYF.

The chain couples TRBV2 to TRBJ1-5; lacking DNA, the TRBD1 call made by TCRdb goes unchecked. CDR1 SNHLY and CDR2 FYNNEI come from the germline V gene. The CDR3 covers 16 residues. The CDR3 loop reads CASSESLGGSNQPQHF.

The rearrangement links TRBV10-3 to TRBJ2-3; TCRdb calls TRBD2, which cannot be checked without DNA. The CDR3 loop spans 16 amino acids. Looked up from germline, CDR1 is ENHRY and CDR2 is SYGVKD. This CDR3 reads CAISGGRGFGTDTQYF.

The chain joins TRBV6-5 to TRBJ2-3. The CDR3 loop spans 11 amino acids. The germline V gene encodes CDR1 MNHEY and CDR2 SVGAGI. The CDR3 loop reads CASSYGDTQYF.

J is TRBJ2-4 and V is TRBV28; the TCRdb D gene call, TRBD1, has no DNA to confirm it. The CDR3 runs to 14 residues. Germline CDR1 MDHEN, CDR2 SYDVKM. Here the CDR3 reads CARHRTATKNIQYF.

The chain joins TRBV7-8 to TRBJ2-7; TCRdb proposes TRBD1, but this gene call is untestable without DNA. The CDR3 loop spans 14 amino acids. Germline V CDR1 and CDR2: SGHVS, FQNEAQ. The CDR3 reads CAQPPLALWYEQYF.

The chain uses TRBV5-6 and TRBJ2-1; TCRdb reports TRBD2, a call that lacks DNA to check it against. Germline V gene sequence: CDR1 SGHDT, CDR2 YYEEEE. This CDR3 is 16 amino acids long. Here the CDR3 reads CASSLSLAGGYNEQFF.

The chain employs TRBV20-1 and TRBJ1-1. The CDR3 runs 16 residues. Germline CDR1 DFQATT, CDR2 SNEGSKA (reference sequence). This CDR3 is CSARDFTGFLYTEAFF.

The chain has TRBV4-1 and TRBJ1-4. Germline CDR1 reads MGHRA; CDR2 reads YSYEKL. The CDR3 is made up of 16 amino acids. CDR3 region: CASSQGRAATNEKLFF.